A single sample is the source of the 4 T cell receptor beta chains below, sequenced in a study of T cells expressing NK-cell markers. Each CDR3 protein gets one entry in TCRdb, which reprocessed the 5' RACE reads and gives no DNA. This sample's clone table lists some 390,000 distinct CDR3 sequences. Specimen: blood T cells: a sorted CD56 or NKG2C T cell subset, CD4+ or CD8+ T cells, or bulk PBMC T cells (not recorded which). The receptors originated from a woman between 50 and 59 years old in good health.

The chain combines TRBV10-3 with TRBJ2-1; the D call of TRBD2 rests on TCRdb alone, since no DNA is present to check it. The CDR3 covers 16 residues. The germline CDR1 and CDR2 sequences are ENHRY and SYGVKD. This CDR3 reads CAIRRGLAGELDEQFF.

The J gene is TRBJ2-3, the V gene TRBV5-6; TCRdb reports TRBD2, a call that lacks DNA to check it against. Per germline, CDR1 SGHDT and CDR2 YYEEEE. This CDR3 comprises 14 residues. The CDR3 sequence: CASSFGRDTDTQYF.

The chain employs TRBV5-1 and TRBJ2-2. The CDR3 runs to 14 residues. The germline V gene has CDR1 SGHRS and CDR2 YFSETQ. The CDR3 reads CASSTVLGTGELFF.

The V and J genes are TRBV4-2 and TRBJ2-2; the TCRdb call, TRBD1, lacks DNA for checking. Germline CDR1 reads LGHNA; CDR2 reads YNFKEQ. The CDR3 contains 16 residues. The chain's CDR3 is CASSQLDGIATGELFF.